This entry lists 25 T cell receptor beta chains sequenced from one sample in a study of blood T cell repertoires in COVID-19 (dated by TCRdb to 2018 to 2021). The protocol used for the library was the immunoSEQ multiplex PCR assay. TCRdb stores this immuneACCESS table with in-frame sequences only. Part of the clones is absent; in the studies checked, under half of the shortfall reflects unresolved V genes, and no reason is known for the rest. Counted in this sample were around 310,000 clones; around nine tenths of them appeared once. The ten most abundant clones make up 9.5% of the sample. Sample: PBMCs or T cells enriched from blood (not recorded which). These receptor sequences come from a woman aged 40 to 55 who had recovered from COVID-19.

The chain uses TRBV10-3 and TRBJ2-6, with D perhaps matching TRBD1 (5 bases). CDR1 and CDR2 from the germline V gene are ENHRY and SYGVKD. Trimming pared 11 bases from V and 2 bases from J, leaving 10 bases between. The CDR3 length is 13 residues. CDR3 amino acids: CASTGPGANVLTF. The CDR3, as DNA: TGTGCCTCAACAGGCCCTGGGGCCAACGTCCTGACTTTC.

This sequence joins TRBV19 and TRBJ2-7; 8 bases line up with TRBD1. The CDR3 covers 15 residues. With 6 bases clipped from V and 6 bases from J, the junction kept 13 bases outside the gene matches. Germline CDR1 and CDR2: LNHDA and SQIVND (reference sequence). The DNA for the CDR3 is TGTGCCAGTAGCCCCCTGGACAGGGAAATAGGCGAGCAGTACTTC. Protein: CASSPLDREIGEQYF.

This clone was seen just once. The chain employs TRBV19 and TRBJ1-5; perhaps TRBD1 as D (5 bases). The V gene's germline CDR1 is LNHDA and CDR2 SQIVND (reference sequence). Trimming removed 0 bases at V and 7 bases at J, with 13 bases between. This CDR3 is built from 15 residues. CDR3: CASSIDRGGTQPQHF. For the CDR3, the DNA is TGTGCCAGTAGTATAGATCGGGGAGGGACCCAGCCCCAGCATTTT.

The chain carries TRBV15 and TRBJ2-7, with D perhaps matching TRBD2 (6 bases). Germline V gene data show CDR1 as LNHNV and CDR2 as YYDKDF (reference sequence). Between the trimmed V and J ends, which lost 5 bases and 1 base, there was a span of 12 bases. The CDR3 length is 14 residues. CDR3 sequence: CATSGGSDSYEQYF. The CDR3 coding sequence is TGTGCCACCAGCGGGGGGTCAGATTCCTACGAGCAGTACTTC.

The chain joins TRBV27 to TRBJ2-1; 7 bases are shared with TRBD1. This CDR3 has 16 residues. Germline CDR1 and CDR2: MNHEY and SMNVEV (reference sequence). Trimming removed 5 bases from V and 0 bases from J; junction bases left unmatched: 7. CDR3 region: CASSRPRGSSYNEQFF. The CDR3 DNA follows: TGTGCCAGCAGTCGCCCCAGGGGGAGCTCCTACAATGAGCAGTTCTTC.

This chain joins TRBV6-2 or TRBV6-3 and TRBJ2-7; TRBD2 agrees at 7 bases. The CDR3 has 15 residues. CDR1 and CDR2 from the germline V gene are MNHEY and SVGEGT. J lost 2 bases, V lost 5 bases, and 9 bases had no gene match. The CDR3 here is CASSTGGLRAYEQYF. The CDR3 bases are TGTGCCAGCAGTACGGGGGGACTTAGGGCCTACGAGCAGTACTTC.

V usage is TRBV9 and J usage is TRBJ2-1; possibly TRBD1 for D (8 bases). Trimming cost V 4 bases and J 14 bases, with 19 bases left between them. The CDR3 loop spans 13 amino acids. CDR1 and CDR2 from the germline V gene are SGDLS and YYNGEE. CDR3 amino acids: CASSPGGGSLKFF. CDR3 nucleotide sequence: TGTGCCAGCAGCCCAGGGGGCGGGAGTTTAAAGTTCTTC.

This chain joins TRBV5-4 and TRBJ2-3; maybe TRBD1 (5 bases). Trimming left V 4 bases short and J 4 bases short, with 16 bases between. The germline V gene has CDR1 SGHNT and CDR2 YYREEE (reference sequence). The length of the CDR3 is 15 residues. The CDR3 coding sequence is TGTGCCAGCAGCCAGGGTGGAGTACGTTCAGATACGCAGTATTTT. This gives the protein CASSQGGVRSDTQYF. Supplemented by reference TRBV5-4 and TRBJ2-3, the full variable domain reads ETGVTQSPTHLIKTRGQQVTLRCSSQSGHNTVSWYQQALGQGPQFIFQYYREEENGRGNFPPRFSGLQFPNYSSELNVNALELDDSALYLCASSQGGVRSDTQYFGPGTRLTVL.

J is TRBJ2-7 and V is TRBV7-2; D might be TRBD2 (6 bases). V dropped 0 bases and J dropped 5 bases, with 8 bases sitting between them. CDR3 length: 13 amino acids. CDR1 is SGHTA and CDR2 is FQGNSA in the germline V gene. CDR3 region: CASSLARENEQYF. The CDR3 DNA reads TGTGCCAGCAGCTTAGCGCGGGAAAACGAGCAGTACTTC. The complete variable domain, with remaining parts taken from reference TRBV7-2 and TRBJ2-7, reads GAGVSQSPSNKVTEKGKDVELRCDPISGHTALYWYRQSLGQGLEFLIYFQGNSAPDKSGLPSDRFSAERTGGSVSTLTIQRTQQEDSAVYLCASSLARENEQYFGPGTRLTVT.

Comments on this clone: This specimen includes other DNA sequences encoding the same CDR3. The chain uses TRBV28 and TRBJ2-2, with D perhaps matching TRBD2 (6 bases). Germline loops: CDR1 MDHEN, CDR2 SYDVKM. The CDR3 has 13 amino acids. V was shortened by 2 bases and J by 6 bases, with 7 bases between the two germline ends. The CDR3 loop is CASSLGGPGELFF. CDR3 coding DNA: TGTGCCAGCAGTTTAGGAGGGCCCGGGGAGCTGTTTTTT.

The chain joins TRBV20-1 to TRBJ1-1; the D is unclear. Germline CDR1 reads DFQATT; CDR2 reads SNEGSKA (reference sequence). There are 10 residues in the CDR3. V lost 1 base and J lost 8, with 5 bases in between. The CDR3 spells CSARVAEAFF. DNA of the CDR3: TGCAGTGCTAGAGTTGCGGAAGCTTTCTTT.

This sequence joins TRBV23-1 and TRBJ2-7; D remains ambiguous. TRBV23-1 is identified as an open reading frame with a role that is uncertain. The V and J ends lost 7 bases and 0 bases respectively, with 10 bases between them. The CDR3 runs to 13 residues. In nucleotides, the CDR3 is TGCGCCAGCACCGTTTTCAGCTCCTACGAGCAGTACTTC. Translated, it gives CASTVFSSYEQYF.

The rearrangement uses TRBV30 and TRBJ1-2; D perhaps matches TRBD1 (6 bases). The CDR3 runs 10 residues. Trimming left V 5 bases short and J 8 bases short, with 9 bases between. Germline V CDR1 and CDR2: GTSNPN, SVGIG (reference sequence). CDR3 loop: CAWGGSGYTF. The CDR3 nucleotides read TGTGCCTGGGGGGGCAGCGGCTACACCTTC.

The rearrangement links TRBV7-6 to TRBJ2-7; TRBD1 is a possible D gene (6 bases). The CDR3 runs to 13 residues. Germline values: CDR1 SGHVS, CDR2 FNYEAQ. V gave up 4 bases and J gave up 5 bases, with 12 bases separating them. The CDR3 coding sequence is TGTGCCAGCAGCTCCCGACAGGCCAACGAGCAGTACTTC. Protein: CASSSRQANEQYF.

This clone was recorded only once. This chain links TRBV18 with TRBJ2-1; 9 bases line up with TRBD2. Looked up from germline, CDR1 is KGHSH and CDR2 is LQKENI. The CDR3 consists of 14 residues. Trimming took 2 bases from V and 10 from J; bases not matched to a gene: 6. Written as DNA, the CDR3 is TGTGCCAGCTCACCATTCCCGACTAGCGGCGAGCAGTTCTTC. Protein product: CASSPFPTSGEQFF.

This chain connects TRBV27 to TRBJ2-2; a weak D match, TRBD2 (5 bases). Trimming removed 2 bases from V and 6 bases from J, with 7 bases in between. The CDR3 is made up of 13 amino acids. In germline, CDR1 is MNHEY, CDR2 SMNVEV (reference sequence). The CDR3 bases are TGTGCCAGCAGTTTAGCCGGGGCCGGGGAGCTGTTTTTT. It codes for CASSLAGAGELFF.

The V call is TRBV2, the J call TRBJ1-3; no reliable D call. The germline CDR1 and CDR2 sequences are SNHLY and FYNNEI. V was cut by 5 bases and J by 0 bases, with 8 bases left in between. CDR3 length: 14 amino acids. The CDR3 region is CASSNSYSGNTIYF. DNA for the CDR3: TGTGCCAGCAGTAACAGTTACTCTGGAAACACCATATATTTT.

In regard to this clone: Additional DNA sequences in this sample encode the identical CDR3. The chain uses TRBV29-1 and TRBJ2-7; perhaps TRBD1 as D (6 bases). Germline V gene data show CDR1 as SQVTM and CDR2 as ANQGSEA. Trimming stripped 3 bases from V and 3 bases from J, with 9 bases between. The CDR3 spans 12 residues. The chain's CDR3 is CSVEVQGYEQYF. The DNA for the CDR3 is TGCAGCGTTGAGGTACAGGGCTACGAGCAGTACTTC.

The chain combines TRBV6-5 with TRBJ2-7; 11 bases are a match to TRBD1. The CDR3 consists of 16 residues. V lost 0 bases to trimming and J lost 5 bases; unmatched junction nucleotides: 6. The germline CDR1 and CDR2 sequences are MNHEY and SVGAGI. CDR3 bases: TGTGCCAGCAGTTACTCGATGGGACAGGGGGTAAACGAGCAGTACTTC. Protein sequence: CASSYSMGQGVNEQYF.

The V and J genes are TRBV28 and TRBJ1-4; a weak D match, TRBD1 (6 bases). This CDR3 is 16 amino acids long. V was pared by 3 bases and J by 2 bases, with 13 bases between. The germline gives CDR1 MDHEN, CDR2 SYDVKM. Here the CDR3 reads CASSFTPGATNEKLFF. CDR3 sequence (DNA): TGTGCCAGCAGTTTTACCCCAGGGGCCACTAATGAAAAACTGTTTTTT.

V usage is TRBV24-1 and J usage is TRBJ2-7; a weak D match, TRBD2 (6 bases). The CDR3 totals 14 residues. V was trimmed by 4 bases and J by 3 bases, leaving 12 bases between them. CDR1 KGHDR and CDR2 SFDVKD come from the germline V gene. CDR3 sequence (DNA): TGTGCCACCAGTGACGCGGGGAATCTCTACGAGCAGTACTTC. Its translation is CATSDAGNLYEQYF.

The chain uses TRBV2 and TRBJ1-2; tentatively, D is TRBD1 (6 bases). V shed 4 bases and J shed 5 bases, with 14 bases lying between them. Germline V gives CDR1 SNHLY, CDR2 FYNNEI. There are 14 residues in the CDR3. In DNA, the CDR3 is TGTGCCAGCAGTGTCAGGGGATCTACTTATGGCTACACCTTC. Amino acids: CASSVRGSTYGYTF.

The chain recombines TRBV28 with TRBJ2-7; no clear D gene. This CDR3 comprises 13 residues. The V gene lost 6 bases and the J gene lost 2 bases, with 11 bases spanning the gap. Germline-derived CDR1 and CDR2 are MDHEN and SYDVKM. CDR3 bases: TGTGCCAGCAGGCCGGCAGGTACCTACGAGCAGTACTTC. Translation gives CASRPAGTYEQYF.

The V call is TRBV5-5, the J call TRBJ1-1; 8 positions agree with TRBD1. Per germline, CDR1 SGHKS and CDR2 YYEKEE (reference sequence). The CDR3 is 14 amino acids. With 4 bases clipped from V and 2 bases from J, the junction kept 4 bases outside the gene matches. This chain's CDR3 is CASSPDRGNTEAFF. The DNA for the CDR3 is TGTGCCAGCAGCCCCGACAGGGGTAACACTGAAGCTTTCTTT.

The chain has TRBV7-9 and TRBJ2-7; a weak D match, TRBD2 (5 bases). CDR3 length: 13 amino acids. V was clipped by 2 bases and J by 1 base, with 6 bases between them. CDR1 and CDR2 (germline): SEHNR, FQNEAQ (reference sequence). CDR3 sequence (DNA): TGTGCCAGCAGCTTACGAGGGTCCTACGAGCAGTACTTC. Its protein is CASSLRGSYEQYF.